This T cell receptor beta chain emerged from a study of cytotoxic CD8 clonotypes in ibrutinib-treated CLL. CDR1 and CDR2 from the germline V gene are LGHNT and FRNRAP. Deletions cut 6 bases from V and 1 base from J, with 14 bases between. The CDR3 contains 15 residues. Profiling relied on immunoSEQ multiplex PCR, and the TCRdb table lists in-frame clones only, not all of them. The table lists about 27,000 clones, around two thirds of them singletons. The sequence came from a human donor with chronic lymphocytic leukemia. The genes are TRBV12-5 and TRBJ2-3; TRBD1 is a possible D gene (5 bases). Material: PBMCs, obtained after 24 months of ibrutinib treatment. Written as DNA, the CDR3 is TGTGCTAGTGGACCAGGGATCCTCGGCACAGATACGCAGTATTTT. Amino acids: CASGPGILGTDTQYF.